Each of the 27 T cell receptor beta chains below was sequenced from the same sample in a study of blood T cell repertoires in COVID-19. Libraries were prepared by immunoSEQ multiplex PCR; TCRdb keeps only in-frame clonotypes and omits some of them. The table lists about 260,000 clones, about 87% of them singletons. What was sequenced was peripheral blood. Source of these receptors: a man in his sixties who had recovered from COVID-19.

The chain has TRBV19 and TRBJ1-1; D remains ambiguous. From germline, CDR1 is LNHDA and CDR2 SQIVND (reference sequence). Trimming removed 1 base from V and 1 base from J, with 10 bases in between. This CDR3 comprises 15 residues. The CDR3: CASSIVRVQNTEAFF. Here the CDR3 DNA reads TGTGCCAGTAGTATAGTCCGGGTTCAGAACACTGAAGCTTTCTTT.

This chain links TRBV14 with TRBJ2-1; 7 bases map to TRBD2. Germline V lookup: CDR1 SGHDN, CDR2 FVKESK. The CDR3 spans 14 residues. Losses at the gene ends were 4 bases for V and 2 bases for J; bases not matched to a gene: 2. The CDR3 loop is CASSRGSAYNEQFF. The CDR3, as DNA: TGTGCCAGCAGCCGCGGGAGTGCCTACAATGAGCAGTTCTTC.

A word on this clone: Within the sample, other DNA sequences also encode this same CDR3. V is TRBV5-1 and J is TRBJ2-3; D perhaps matches TRBD2 (6 bases). The CDR3 length is 15 residues. The V end lost 0 bases, the J end lost 1 base, and 9 bases lay between the germline ends. The V gene's germline CDR1 is SGHRS and CDR2 YFSETQ. The CDR3 region is CASSLGGGGTDTQYF. CDR3 sequence (DNA): TGCGCCAGCAGCTTGGGTGGAGGGGGCACAGATACGCAGTATTTT.

The genes are TRBV19 and TRBJ2-1; D is perhaps TRBD2 (5 bases). V gave up 4 bases and J gave up 2 bases, with 9 bases separating them. This CDR3 has 14 residues. CDR1 and CDR2 (germline): LNHDA, SQIVND (reference sequence). CDR3 nucleotides: TGTGCCAGTAGTACCGCCGGGGCCTACAATGAGCAGTTCTTC. Translation gives CASSTAGAYNEQFF.

This sequence joins TRBV14 and TRBJ2-1; 14 bases are shared with TRBD2. This CDR3 is 16 amino acids long. In germline, CDR1 is SGHDN, CDR2 FVKESK. V shed 5 bases and J 11 bases; nucleotides not matched to a gene: 11. The CDR3 nucleotides read TGTGCCAGCAGCAAAGGACTAGCGGGGGGTCCGGGGAAGCAGTTCTTC. Encoded protein: CASSKGLAGGPGKQFF.

The J gene is TRBJ2-6, the V gene TRBV6-4; tentatively, D is TRBD1 (6 bases). This CDR3 is built from 16 residues. CDR1 and CDR2 (germline): MRHNA, SNTAGT. Trimming took off 0 bases at V and 0 bases at J, with 6 bases between the two ends. The CDR3 spells CASSDSTGSGANVLTF. The CDR3, as DNA: TGTGCCAGCAGTGACTCGACAGGCTCTGGGGCCAACGTCCTGACTTTC.

The chain carries TRBV4-1 and TRBJ1-2; 9 bases are shared with TRBD1. The CDR3 covers 15 residues. V gave up 2 bases and J gave up 5 bases; unmatched junction bases: 6. CDR1 is MGHRA and CDR2 is YSYEKL in the germline V gene. The CDR3 DNA follows: TGCGCCAGCAGCCAAATGACAGGGGGGGGATATGGCTACACCTTC. The encoded protein is CASSQMTGGGYGYTF.

CDR3 DNA: TGTGCCAGCAGTGAAGTGAGATATTCACCCCTCCACTTT. Translated: CASSEVRYSPLHF. The chain links TRBV25-1 to TRBJ1-6; D gene uncertain. Germline V gene lookup returns CDR1 MGHDK and CDR2 SYGVNS. Trimming took off 2 bases at V and 8 bases at J, with 7 bases between the two ends. The CDR3 totals 13 residues.

The rearrangement uses TRBV7-6 and TRBJ2-7, with TRBD2 matching 12 bases. The trim removed 4 bases at V and 10 bases at J, leaving 14 bases unmatched. Germline CDR1 and CDR2: SGHVS and FNYEAQ. There are 16 residues in the CDR3. The CDR3 spells CASSSERGLAGRIQYF. The CDR3 DNA reads as TGTGCCAGCAGCTCAGAAAGAGGACTAGCGGGGAGAATACAGTACTTC.

This clone was counted a single time. This chain connects TRBV5-1 to TRBJ1-4; TRBD1 aligns across 9 bases. The CDR3 extends over 15 amino acids. The ends lost 0 bases at V and 8 bases at J; junction bases unmatched: 5. Germline CDR1 SGHRS, CDR2 YFSETQ. CDR3 sequence reads: CASSLGDRVPEKLFF. Written as DNA, the CDR3 is TGCGCCAGCAGCTTGGGGGACAGGGTGCCCGAAAAACTGTTTTTT.

The gene calls are TRBV18 and TRBJ2-1, with 9 bases aligning to TRBD2. CDR3 size: 18 residues. V shed 3 bases and J 8 bases; nucleotides not matched to a gene: 17. Germline V gene sequence: CDR1 KGHSH, CDR2 LQKENI. The CDR3, as DNA: TGTGCCAGCTCACCTGGGGCTAGCGGGGTAATTGTACACGATGAGCAGTTCTTC. It is translated as CASSPGASGVIVHDEQFF.

The chain has TRBV6-1 and TRBJ2-7, with D possibly TRBD2 on 6 matching bases. V gave up 4 bases and J gave up 3 bases, with 22 bases separating them. This CDR3 has 17 residues. Germline CDR1 reads MNHNS; CDR2 reads SASEGT. The CDR3, as DNA: TGTGCCAGCAGTGGCCGGGCGGGGCGCTGGGCAATCTACGAGCAGTACTTC. Its translation is CASSGRAGRWAIYEQYF.

This clone was seen once. The chain carries TRBV7-2 and TRBJ1-1, with 10 bases matching TRBD1. CDR1 SGHTA and CDR2 FQGNSA come from the germline V gene. The length of the CDR3 is 13 residues. The trim removed 6 bases at V and 4 bases at J, leaving 2 bases unmatched. The CDR3 DNA is TGTGCCAGCAGAAGGACAGGGGGCACTGAAGCTTTCTTT. Protein sequence: CASRRTGGTEAFF.

The chain recombines TRBV7-6 with TRBJ2-1; D perhaps matches TRBD2 (5 bases). V was trimmed by 4 bases and J by 0 bases, leaving 10 bases between them. This CDR3 contains 15 residues. The germline V gene encodes CDR1 SGHVS and CDR2 FNYEAQ. CDR3 DNA sequence: TGTGCCAGCAGCTCCGGTGCGGGCTCCTACAATGAGCAGTTCTTC. Encoded protein: CASSSGAGSYNEQFF.

This CDR3 reads CASSITRDRAAYNEQFF. The CDR3 DNA is TGTGCCAGTAGTATAACCCGGGACAGGGCGGCCTACAATGAGCAGTTCTTC. V and J are TRBV19 and TRBJ2-1; TRBD1 agrees at 9 bases. In germline, CDR1 is LNHDA, CDR2 SQIVND (reference sequence). This CDR3 contains 17 residues. The V and J ends lost 2 bases and 2 bases, in that order; junction bases with no gene match: 7. The full variable domain, completed using reference TRBV19 and TRBJ2-1, is DGGITQSPKYLFRKEGQNVTLSCEQNLNHDAMYWYRQDPGQGLRLIYYSQIVNDFQKGDIAEGYSVSREKKESFPLTVTSAQKNPTAFYLCASSITRDRAAYNEQFFGPGTRLTVL.

The rearrangement links TRBV3-1 (or the pseudogene TRBV3-2) to TRBJ1-1; 8 bases are a match to TRBD1. Germline CDR1 LGHDT, CDR2 YNNKEL (reference sequence). The CDR3 sequence is 13 residues long. The V segment lost 5 bases and the J segment 4 bases; nucleotides outside the gene matches: 3. The chain's CDR3 is CASSSTGGTEAFF. The CDR3 nucleotides are TGTGCCAGCAGCTCCACAGGGGGCACTGAAGCTTTCTTT.

This clone has only a few counts. This chain connects TRBV28 to TRBJ1-1; TRBD1 might be the D (5 bases). V shed 7 bases and J shed 4 bases, with 19 bases lying between them. In germline, CDR1 is MDHEN, CDR2 SYDVKM. The CDR3 consists of 15 residues. Here the CDR3 reads CASTPIGGKRTEAFF. As DNA, the CDR3 is TGTGCCAGCACCCCGATCGGGGGAAAACGCACTGAAGCTTTCTTT.

V and J are TRBV7-3 and TRBJ1-6; the match to TRBD1 covers 9 bases. V lost 6 bases and J lost 7; bases outside the gene matches: 4. The germline V gene has CDR1 SGHTA and CDR2 FQGTGA. CDR3 length: 14 residues. Written as DNA, the CDR3 is TGTGCCAGCAGATCCGGGACAGGGAATTCACCCCTCCACTTT. Protein product: CASRSGTGNSPLHF. The variable domain in full, with the rest retrieved from reference TRBV7-3 and TRBJ1-6, is GAGVSQTPSNKVTEKGKYVELRCDPISGHTALYWYRQSLGQGPEFLIYFQGTGAADDSGLPNDRFFAVRPEGSVSTLKIQRTERGDSAVYLCASRSGTGNSPLHFGNGTRLTVT.

This clone has a single count. V and J are TRBV7-3 and TRBJ2-2, with 12 bases aligning to TRBD2. Per germline, CDR1 SGHTA and CDR2 FQGTGA. Germline trimming cut 5 bases from V and 4 bases from J; bases unmatched to any gene: 8. The length of the CDR3 is 17 residues. CDR3 DNA sequence: TGTGCCAGCAGCCTTCAACTAGCGGGGGGAATCACCGGGGAGCTGTTTTTT. Its translation is CASSLQLAGGITGELFF.

This clone was counted a single time. V gene TRBV6-4 combines with J gene TRBJ2-7, with 9 positions matching TRBD1. The germline CDR1 and CDR2 sequences are MRHNA and SNTAGT. CDR3 length: 15 amino acids. J lost 8 bases, V lost 0 bases, and 8 bases had no gene match. CDR3 DNA sequence: TGTGCCAGCAGTGACTCCCCCGGGACAGGGAACAAGCAGTACTTC. It encodes CASSDSPGTGNKQYF.

This rearrangement joins TRBV5-1 to TRBJ2-5; 7 bases agree with TRBD1. The germline V gene has CDR1 SGHRS and CDR2 YFSETQ. CDR3 size: 14 residues. J was trimmed by 3 bases and V by 0 bases; bases with no gene match: 2. The DNA for the CDR3 is TGCGCCAGCAGCTTGGTGACAGGGAAAGAGACCCAGTACTTC. It is translated as CASSLVTGKETQYF. Drawing the rest from reference TRBV5-1 and TRBJ2-5, the complete variable domain is KAGVTQTPRYLIKTRGQQVTLSCSPISGHRSVSWYQQTPGQGLQFLFEYFSETQRNKGNFPGRFSGRQFSNSRSEMNVSTLELGDSALYLCASSLVTGKETQYFGPGTRLLVL.

The chain has TRBV14 and TRBJ1-6, with 8 bases fitting TRBD1. CDR3 size: 13 residues. The V gene's germline CDR1 is SGHDN and CDR2 FVKESK. V lost 5 bases and J lost 14; bases outside the gene matches: 8. Here the CDR3 reads CASSTRQGLTLHF. The CDR3 nucleotides read TGTGCCAGCAGCACCCGACAGGGGCTAACCCTCCACTTT.

The J gene is TRBJ1-2, the V gene TRBV12-5; 10 bases map to TRBD1. Per the germline V gene, CDR1 is LGHNT and CDR2 is FRNRAP. This CDR3 has 14 residues. J was trimmed by 4 bases and V by 7 bases; bases with no gene match: 6. The CDR3 region has the DNA TGTGCTAGTGCCAGACAGGGGGCGAGCTATGGCTACACCTTC. Its translation is CASARQGASYGYTF. The whole variable domain, filled in from reference TRBV12-5 and TRBJ1-2, reads DARVTQTPRHKVTEMGQEVTMRCQPILGHNTVFWYRQTMMQGLELLAYFRNRAPLDDSGMPKDRFSAEMPDATLATLKIQPSEPRDSAVYFCASARQGASYGYTFGSGTRLTVV.

This chain uses TRBV3-1 (or the pseudogene TRBV3-2) with TRBJ2-5; 7 bases line up with TRBD2. Trimming at V came to 1 base and at J to 7 bases, leaving 3 bases not matched to a gene. The CDR3 has 13 residues. Germline V gene lookup returns CDR1 LGHDT and CDR2 YNNKEL (reference sequence). For the CDR3, the DNA is TGTGCCAGCAGCCAAGTGGGGGGGACGACCCAGTACTTC. It specifies CASSQVGGTTQYF.

This chain links TRBV11-1 with TRBJ1-1, with 8 bases aligning to TRBD1. With 5 bases clipped from V and 0 bases from J, the junction kept 8 bases outside the gene matches. The CDR3 contains 16 residues. Germline CDR1 SGHAT, CDR2 FQDESV (reference sequence). The CDR3 sequence is CASSPRWTGMNTEAFF. DNA of the CDR3: TGTGCCAGCAGCCCCCGGTGGACAGGGATGAACACTGAAGCTTTCTTT.

The chain couples TRBV6-2 or TRBV6-3 to TRBJ2-3, with TRBD2 as a possible D gene (6 bases). V lost 2 bases, J lost 4 bases, and 19 bases lay in between. The CDR3 covers 17 residues. From germline, CDR1 is MNHEY and CDR2 SVGEGT. This CDR3 is CASSYTLGQEGPDTQYF. The CDR3 bases are TGTGCCAGCAGTTACACGCTCGGTCAGGAGGGGCCAGATACGCAGTATTTT.

V is TRBV4-1 and J is TRBJ1-2; 9 nucleotides line up with TRBD1. CDR3 length equals 15 residues. Germline CDR1 is MGHRA and CDR2 is YSYEKL. Germline trimming cut 4 bases from V and 2 bases from J; bases unmatched to any gene: 5. CDR3: CASSRHDRGNYGYTF. In nucleotides, the CDR3 is TGCGCCAGCAGCCGACATGACAGGGGGAACTATGGCTACACCTTC.